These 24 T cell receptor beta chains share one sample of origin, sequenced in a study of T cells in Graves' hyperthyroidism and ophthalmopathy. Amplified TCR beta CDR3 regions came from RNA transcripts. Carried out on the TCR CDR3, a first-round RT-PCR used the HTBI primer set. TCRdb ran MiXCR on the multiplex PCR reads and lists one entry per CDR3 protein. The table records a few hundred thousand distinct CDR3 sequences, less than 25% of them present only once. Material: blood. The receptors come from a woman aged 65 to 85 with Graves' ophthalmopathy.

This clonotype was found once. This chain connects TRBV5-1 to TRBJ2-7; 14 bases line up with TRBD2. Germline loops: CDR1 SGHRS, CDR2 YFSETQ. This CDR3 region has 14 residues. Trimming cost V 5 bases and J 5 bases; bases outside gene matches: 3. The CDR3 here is CASRTSGRDNEQYF. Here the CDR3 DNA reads TGCGCCAGCAGGACTAGCGGGAGGGACAACGAGCAGTACTTC.

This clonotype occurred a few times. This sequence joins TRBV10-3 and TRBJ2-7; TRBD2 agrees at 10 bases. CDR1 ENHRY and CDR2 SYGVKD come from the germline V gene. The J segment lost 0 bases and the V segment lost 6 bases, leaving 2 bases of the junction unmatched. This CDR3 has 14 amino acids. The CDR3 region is CAISGLADSYEQYF. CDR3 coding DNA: TGTGCCATCAGCGGACTAGCGGACTCCTACGAGCAGTACTTC.

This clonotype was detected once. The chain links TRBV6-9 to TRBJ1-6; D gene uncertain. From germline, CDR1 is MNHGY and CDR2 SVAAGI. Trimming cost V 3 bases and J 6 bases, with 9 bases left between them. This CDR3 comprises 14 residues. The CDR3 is CASSYPKPNSPLHF. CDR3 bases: TGTGCCAGCAGTTACCCCAAGCCTAATTCACCCCTCCACTTT.

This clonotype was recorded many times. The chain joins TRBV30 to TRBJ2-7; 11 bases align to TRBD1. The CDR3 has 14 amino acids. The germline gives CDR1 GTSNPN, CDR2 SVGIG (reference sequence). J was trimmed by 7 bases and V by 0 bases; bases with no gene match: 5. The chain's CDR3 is CAWSVLGTGGEQYF. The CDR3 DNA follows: TGTGCCTGGAGTGTTCTAGGGACAGGGGGGGAGCAGTACTTC.

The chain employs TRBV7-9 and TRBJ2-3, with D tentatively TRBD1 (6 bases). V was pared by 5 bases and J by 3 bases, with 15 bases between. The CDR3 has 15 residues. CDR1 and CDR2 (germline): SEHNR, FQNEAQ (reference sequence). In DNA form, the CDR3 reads TGTGCCAGCAGCACCCCCCACAGGGCGACAGATACGCAGTATTTT. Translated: CASSTPHRATDTQYF.

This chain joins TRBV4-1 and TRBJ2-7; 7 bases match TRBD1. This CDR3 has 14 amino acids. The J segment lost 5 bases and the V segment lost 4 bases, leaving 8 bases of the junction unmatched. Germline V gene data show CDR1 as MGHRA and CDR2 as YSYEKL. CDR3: CASSPRQGKDEQYF. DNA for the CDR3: TGCGCCAGCAGCCCTCGACAGGGCAAGGACGAGCAGTACTTC.

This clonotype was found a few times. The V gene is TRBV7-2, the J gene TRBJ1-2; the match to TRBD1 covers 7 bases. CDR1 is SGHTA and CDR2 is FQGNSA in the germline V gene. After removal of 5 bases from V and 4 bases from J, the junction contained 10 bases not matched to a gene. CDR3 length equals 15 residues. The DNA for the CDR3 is TGTGCCAGCAGCGCACAACAGGGGAGCGCCTATGGCTACACCTTC. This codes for CASSAQQGSAYGYTF. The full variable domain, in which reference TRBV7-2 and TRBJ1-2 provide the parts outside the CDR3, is GAGVSQSPSNKVTEKGKDVELRCDPISGHTALYWYRQSLGQGLEFLIYFQGNSAPDKSGLPSDRFSAERTGGSVSTLTIQRTQQEDSAVYLCASSAQQGSAYGYTFGSGTRLTVV.

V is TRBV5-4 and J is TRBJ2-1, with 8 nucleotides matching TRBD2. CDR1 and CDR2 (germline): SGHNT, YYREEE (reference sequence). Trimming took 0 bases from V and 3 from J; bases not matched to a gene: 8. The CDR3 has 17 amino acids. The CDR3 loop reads CASSLAPPGRVYNEQFF. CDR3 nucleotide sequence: TGTGCCAGCAGCTTGGCACCTCCCGGGAGGGTCTACAATGAGCAGTTCTTC.

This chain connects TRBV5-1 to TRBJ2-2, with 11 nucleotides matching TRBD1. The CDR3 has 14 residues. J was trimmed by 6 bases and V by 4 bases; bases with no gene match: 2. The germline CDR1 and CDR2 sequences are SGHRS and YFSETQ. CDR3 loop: CASSEGQGAGELFF. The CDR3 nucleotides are TGCGCCAGCAGCGAGGGACAGGGGGCCGGGGAGCTGTTTTTT.

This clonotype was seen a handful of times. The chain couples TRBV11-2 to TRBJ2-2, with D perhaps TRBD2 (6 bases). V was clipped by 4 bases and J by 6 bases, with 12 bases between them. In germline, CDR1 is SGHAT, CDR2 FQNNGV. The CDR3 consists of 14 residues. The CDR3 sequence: CASSSRPGAGELFF. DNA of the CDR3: TGTGCCAGCAGCTCGAGACCGGGGGCCGGGGAGCTGTTTTTT.

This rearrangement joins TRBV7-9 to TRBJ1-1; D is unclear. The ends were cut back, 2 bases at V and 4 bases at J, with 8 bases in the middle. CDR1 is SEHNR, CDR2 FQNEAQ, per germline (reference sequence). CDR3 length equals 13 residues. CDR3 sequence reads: CASSLSDGTEAFF. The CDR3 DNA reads TGTGCCAGCAGCTTATCGGACGGCACTGAAGCTTTCTTT.

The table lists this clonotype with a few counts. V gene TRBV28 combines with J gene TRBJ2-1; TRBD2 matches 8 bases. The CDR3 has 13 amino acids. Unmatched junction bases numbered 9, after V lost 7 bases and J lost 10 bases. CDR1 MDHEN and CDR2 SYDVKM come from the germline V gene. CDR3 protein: CASTRGGRGEQFF. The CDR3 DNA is TGTGCCAGCACCCGGGGGGGGCGAGGCGAGCAGTTCTTC.

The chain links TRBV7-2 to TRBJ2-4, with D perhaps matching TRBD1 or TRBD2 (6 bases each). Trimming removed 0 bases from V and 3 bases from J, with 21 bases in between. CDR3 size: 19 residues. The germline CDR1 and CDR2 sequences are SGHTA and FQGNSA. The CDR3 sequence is CASSLAGGPGAGHKNIQYF. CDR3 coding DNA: TGTGCCAGCAGCTTAGCGGGGGGCCCAGGGGCGGGACACAAAAACATTCAGTACTTC.

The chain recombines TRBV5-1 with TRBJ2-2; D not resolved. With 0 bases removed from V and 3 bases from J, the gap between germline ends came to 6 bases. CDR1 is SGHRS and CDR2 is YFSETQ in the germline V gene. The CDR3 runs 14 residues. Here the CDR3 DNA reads TGCGCCAGCAGCTTGGGCGAATACACCGGGGAGCTGTTTTTT. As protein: CASSLGEYTGELFF.

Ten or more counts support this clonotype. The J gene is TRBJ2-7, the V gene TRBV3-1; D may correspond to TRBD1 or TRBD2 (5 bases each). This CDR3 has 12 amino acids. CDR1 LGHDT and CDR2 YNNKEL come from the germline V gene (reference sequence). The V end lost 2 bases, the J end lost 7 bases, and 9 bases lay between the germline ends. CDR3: CASSQPEGEQYF. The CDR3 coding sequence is TGTGCCAGCAGCCAACCCGAGGGGGAGCAGTACTTC.

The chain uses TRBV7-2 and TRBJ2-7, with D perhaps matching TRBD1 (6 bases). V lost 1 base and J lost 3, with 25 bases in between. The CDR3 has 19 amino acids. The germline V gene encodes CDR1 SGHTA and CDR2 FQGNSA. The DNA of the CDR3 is TGTGCCAGCAGCTTAGTTCTCGGGAAGAACAGGGACACGAGCTACGAGCAGTACTTC. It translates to CASSLVLGKNRDTSYEQYF. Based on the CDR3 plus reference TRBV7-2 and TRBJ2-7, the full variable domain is GAGVSQSPSNKVTEKGKDVELRCDPISGHTALYWYRQSLGQGLEFLIYFQGNSAPDKSGLPSDRFSAERTGGSVSTLTIQRTQQEDSAVYLCASSLVLGKNRDTSYEQYFGPGTRLTVT.

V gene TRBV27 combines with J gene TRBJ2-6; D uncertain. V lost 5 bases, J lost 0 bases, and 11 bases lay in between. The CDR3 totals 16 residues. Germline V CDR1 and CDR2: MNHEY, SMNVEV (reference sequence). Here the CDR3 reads CASSLSHSSGANVLTF. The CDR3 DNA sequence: TGTGCCAGCAGTCTTAGTCACAGCTCTGGGGCCAACGTCCTGACTTTC.

The CDR3 DNA sequence: TGTGCCAGCAGTTCTGTAGCGGGAGGATTTTTCCTCAACAATGAGCAGTTCTTC. Encoded protein: CASSSVAGGFFLNNEQFF. The V gene is TRBV27, the J gene TRBJ2-1; 10 bases align to TRBD2. The CDR3 is 18 residues long. V lost 4 bases to trimming and J lost 5 bases; unmatched junction nucleotides: 14. Per germline, CDR1 MNHEY and CDR2 SMNVEV (reference sequence).

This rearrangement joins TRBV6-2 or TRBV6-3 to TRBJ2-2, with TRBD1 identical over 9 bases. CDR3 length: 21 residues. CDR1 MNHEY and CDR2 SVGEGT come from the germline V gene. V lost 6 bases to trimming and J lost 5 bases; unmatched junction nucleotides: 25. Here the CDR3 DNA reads TGTGCCAGCAGGTTAAGTCCGACAGGGGGTGTCTCCAAACACGGGACCGGGGAGCTGTTTTTT. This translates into CASRLSPTGGVSKHGTGELFF.

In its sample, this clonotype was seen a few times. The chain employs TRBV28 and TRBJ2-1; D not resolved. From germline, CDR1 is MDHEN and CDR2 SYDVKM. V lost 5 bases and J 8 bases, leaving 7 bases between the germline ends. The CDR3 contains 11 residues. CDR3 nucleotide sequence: TGTGCCAGCAGTAGGCGTGATGAGCAGTTCTTC. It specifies CASSRRDEQFF.

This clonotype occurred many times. The CDR3 loop is CASSQGGTDNEQFF. CDR3 DNA: TGTGCCAGCAGCCAAGGGGGGACCGACAATGAGCAGTTCTTC. This sequence joins TRBV3-1 and TRBJ2-1; the D call may be TRBD1 or TRBD2 (5 bases each). The V end lost 1 base, the J end lost 5 bases, and 9 bases lay between the germline ends. The CDR3 runs to 14 residues. Germline CDR1 reads LGHDT; CDR2 reads YNNKEL (reference sequence).

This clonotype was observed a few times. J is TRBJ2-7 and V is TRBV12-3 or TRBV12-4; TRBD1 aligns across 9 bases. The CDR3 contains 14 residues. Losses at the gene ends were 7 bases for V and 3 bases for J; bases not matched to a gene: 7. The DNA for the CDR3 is TGTGCCAGCAAGCACCGGGACAGGGACTACGAGCAGTACTTC. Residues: CASKHRDRDYEQYF.

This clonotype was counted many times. This CDR3 is CASSRRRGLNTEAFF. The CDR3 region has the DNA TGTGCCAGCAGCCGTAGGAGGGGCCTGAACACTGAAGCTTTCTTT. The rearrangement uses TRBV11-2 and TRBJ1-1; D is perhaps TRBD1 (5 bases). V dropped 5 bases and J dropped 0 bases, with 13 bases sitting between them. Germline V gives CDR1 SGHAT, CDR2 FQNNGV. The CDR3 totals 15 residues.

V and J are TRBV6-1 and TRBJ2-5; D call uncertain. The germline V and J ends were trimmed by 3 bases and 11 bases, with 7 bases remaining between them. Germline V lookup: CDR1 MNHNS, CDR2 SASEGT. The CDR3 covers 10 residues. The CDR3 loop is CASSEGNQYF. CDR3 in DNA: TGTGCCAGCAGTGAGGGAAATCAGTACTTC.